The source of this T cell receptor (beta chain) is a study of T cells after yellow fever vaccination. Study-level background: Those fractions that held only low numbers of cells were prepared using the SMART-Seq v4 Ultra Low Input RNA kit.

General study points: Most clones from primary vaccination resurfaced after the booster (96% CD4, less than 90% CD8). The CD4 and CD8 compartments had a small share of their clonotypes in common. Weaker overall, the secondary response nonetheless peaked faster (day 5 versus 15).

For this clonotype: What it recognizes is unknown.

TCRdb recomputed calls from the 5' RACE reads with MiXCR, one row per CDR3 protein. The sample has some 350,000 distinct CDR3 sequences; approximately 5.7% are singletons. This CDR3 comprises 14 residues. V lost 10 bases to trimming and J lost 4 bases, with 19 bases between them. V usage is TRBV12-3 or TRBV12-4 and J usage is TRBJ1-2, with TRBD1 as a possible D gene (5 bases). This TCR was sampled from a man aged 25-45 years who received the YFV17D yellow fever vaccine. The specimen comprised PBMCs, sampled 5 days after the yellow fever booster vaccination. This CDR3 is CATYSAGGGYGYTF. In DNA form, the CDR3 reads TGTGCCACCTACTCAGCGGGTGGGGGCTATGGCTACACCTTC.